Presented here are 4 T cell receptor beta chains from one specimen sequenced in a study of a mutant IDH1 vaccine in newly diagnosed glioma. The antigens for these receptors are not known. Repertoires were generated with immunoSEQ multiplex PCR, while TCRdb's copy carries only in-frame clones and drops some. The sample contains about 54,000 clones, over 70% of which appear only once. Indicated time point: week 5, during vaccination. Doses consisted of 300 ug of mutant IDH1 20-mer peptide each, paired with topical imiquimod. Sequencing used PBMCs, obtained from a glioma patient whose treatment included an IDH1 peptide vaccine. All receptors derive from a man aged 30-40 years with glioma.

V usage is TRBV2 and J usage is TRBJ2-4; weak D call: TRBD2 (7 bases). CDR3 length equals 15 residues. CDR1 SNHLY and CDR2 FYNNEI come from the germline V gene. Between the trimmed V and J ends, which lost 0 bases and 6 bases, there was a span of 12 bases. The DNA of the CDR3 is TGTGCCAGCAGTGAAGCGCGGAGGGGGGGAAACATTCAGTACTTC. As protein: CASSEARRGGNIQYF.

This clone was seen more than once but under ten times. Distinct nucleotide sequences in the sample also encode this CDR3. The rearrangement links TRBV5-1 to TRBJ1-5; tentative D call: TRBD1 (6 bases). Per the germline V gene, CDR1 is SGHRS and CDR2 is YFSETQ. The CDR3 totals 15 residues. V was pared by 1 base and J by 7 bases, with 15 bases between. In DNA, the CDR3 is TGCGCCAGCAGCTTGAATCCAGGGGCCGGCCAGCCCCAGCATTTT. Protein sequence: CASSLNPGAGQPQHF.

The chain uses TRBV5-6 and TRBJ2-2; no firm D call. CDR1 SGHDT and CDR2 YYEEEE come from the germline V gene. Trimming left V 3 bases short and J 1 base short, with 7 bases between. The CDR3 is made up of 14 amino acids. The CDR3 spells CASSWTVNTGELFF. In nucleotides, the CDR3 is TGTGCCAGCAGCTGGACGGTGAACACCGGGGAGCTGTTTTTT.

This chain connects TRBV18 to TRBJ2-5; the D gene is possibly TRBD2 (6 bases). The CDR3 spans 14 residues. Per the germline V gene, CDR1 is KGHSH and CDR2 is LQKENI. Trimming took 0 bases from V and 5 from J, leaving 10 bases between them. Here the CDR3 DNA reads TGTGCCAGCTCACCACCGAGTCTAGCGGAGACCCAGTACTTC. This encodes CASSPPSLAETQYF.